This TCR beta chain was observed in a study of T cells in Graves' hyperthyroidism and ophthalmopathy. TCR beta CDR3 regions were amplified from RNA. Using the HTBI primer set, a first-round RT-PCR was run on the TCR CDR3. TCRdb re-derived calls from the multiplex PCR reads in MiXCR, one entry per CDR3 protein. In the table there are hundreds of thousands of distinct CDR3 sequences, 15% to 20% of which are singletons. This clonotype was observed a handful of times. One junction end disagrees with the germline gene, perhaps due to a read error. This receptor was identified in a woman in her 30s with Graves' hyperthyroidism. The sequenced sample consisted of blood.

DNA for the CDR3: TGTGCCAGCGGTTTGGGTCCCCCTCGGGATGAGCAGTTCTTC. This encodes CASGLGPPRDEQFF. The chain is built from TRBV28 and TRBJ2-1, with no clear D. This CDR3 is built from 14 residues. Germline CDR1 reads MDHEN; CDR2 reads SYDVKM.